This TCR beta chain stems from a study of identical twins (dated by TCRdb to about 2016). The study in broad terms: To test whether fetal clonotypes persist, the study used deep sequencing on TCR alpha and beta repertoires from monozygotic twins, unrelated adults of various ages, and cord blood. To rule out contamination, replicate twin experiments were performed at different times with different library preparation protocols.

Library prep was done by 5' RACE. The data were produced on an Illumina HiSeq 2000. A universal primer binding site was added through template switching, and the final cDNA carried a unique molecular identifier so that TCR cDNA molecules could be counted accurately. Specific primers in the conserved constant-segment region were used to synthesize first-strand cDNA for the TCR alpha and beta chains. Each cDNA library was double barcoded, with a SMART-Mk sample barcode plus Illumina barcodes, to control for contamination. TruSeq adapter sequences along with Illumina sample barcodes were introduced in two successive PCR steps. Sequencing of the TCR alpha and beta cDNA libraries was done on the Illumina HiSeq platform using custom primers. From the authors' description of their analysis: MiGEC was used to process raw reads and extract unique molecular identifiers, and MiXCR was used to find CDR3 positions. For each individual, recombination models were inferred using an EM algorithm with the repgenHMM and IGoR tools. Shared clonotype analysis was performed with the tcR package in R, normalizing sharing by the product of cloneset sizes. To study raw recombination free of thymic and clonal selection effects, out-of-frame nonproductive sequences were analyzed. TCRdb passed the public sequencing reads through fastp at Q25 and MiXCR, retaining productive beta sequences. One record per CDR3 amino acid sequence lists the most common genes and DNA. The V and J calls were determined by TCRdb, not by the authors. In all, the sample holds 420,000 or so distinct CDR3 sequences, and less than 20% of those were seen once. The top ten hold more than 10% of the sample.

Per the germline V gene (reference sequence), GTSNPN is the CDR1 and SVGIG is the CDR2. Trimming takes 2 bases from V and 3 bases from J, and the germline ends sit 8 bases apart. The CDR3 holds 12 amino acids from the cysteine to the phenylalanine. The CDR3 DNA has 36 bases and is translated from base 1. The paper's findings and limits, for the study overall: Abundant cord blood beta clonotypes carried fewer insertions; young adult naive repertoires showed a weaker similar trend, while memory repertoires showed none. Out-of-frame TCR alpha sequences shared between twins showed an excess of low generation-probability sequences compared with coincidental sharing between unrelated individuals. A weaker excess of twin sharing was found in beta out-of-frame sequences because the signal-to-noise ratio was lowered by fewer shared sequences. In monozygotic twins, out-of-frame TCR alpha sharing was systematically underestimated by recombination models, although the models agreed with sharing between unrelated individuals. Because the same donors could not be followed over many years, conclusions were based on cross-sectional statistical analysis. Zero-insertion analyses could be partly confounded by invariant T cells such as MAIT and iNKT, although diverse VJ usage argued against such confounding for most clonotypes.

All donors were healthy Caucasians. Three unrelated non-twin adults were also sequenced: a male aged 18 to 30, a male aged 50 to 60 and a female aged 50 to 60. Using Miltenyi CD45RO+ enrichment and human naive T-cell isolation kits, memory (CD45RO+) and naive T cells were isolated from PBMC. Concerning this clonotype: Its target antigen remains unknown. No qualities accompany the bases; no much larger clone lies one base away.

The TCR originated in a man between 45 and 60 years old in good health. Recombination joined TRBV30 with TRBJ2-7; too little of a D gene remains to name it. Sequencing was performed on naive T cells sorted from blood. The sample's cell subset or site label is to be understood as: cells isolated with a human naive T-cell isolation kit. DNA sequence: TGTGCCTGGAGTATAAGAGGCTACGAGCAGTACTTC. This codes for CAWSIRGYEQYF.